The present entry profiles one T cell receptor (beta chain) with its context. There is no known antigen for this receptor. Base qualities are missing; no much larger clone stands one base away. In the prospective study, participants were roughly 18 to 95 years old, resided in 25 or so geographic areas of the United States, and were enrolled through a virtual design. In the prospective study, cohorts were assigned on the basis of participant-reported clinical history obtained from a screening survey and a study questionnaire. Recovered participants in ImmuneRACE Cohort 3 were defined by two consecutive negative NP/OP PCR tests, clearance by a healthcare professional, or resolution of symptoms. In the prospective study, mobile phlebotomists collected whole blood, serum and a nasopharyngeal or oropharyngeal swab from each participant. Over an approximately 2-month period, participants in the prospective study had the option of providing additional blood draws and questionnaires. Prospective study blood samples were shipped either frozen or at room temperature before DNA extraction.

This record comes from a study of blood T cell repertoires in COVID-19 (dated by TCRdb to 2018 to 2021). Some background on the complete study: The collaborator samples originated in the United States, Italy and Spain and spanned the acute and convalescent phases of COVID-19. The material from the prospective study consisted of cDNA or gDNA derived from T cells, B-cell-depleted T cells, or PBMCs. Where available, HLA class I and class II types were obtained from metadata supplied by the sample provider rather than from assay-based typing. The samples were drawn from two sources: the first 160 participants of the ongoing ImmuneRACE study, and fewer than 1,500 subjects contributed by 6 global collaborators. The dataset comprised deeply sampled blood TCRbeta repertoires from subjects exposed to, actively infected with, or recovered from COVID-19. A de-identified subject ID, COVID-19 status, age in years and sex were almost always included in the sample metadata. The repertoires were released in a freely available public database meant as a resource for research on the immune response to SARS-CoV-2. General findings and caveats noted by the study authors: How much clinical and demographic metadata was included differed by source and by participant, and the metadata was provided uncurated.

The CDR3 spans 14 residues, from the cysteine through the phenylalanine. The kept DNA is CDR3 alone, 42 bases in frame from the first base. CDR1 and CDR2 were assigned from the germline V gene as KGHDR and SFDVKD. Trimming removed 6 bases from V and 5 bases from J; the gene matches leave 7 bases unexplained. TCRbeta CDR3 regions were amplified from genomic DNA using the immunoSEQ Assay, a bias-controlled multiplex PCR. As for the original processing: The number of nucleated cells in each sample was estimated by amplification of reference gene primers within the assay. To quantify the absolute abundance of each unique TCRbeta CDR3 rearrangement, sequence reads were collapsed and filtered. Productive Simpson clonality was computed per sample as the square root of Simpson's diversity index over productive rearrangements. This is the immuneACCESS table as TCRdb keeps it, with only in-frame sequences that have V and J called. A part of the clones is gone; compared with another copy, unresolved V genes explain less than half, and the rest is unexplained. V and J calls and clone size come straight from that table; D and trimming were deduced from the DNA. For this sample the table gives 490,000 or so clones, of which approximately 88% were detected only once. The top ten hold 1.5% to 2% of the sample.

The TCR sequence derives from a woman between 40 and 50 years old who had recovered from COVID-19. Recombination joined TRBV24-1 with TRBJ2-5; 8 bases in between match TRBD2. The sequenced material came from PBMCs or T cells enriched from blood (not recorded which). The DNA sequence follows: TGTGCCACCAGTACCCCGGGGGGGATTGAGACCCAGTACTTC. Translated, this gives CATSTPGGIETQYF.